The entry that follows covers one T cell receptor beta chain sequence. This clonotype was seen ten or more times. The antigen this receptor binds is unknown. Qualities for individual bases were not recorded, and no much larger clone is one base off. These data are taken from a study of tumor-infiltrating lymphocytes in primary liver carcinoma (dated by TCRdb to about 2017). Background on the whole study: Between November 2015 and early 2016, a few patients in China with histopathologically diagnosed primary liver carcinoma had surgical resection. Hepatocellular carcinoma (four) or combined HCC and intrahepatic cholangiocarcinoma (one) was present in the five patients, who were three men and two women aged 30 to 69 years. The five patients had tumors of stage T1-T3 N0M0, with maximum diameters ranging from about 4 to 11 cm. Each sample produced about 3.5 to 7.5 million productive TCRbeta reads, and read depth showed no significant difference between tissue types. For each liver tumor, the study sampled five regions along with adjacent normal tissue and blood, and applied TCRbeta repertoire sequencing, expression microarrays and whole-exome sequencing. TCRbeta repertoire sequencing covered roughly 35 specimens from 5 patients: approximately 25 tumor regions, 5 adjacent noncancerous liver tissues and 5 peripheral blood samples. Reproducibility between technical replicate repertoires was high, with correlation coefficients above 0.95 and mean shared-clone rates about 0.9.

CDR1 and CDR2 are drawn from the germline V gene (reference sequence): MNHNY, SVGAGI. The CDR3 contains 13 residues, cysteine and phenylalanine counted. The DNA shown is the 39-base CDR3, in frame from base 1. V sheds 6 bases and J sheds 2 bases, leaving 8 bases between their ends. Using a constant-region primer and ProtoScript II reverse transcriptase, TCRbeta-specific cDNA was reverse-transcribed from about 540 ng total RNA. Three nested multiplex PCR rounds, following a slightly modified ARM-PCR procedure, were used to build the TCRbeta libraries. Each of the first two PCR rounds ran for about 10 cycles and used multiplex TRBV1-TRBV30 forward primers together with a Cbeta reverse primer. Sample barcodes and Illumina adapters were added in a final 25-cycle PCR with Deep VentR polymerase. Before sequencing, amplicons between 200 and 500 bp were purified from gel using a QIAquick gel extraction kit. An Illumina HiSeq 2500 was used to sequence the TCRbeta amplicons, generating 250-bp paired-end reads. As for the original processing: Reads were quality-trimmed with Trimmomatic v0.33, and paired reads were merged with FLASH v1.2.11 to recover full CDR3 sequences. V, D and J germline segments were assigned to the rearranged TCRbeta sequences by MiGEC v1.2.1b. Clonotype statistics, along with Shannon-Wiener diversity indices, were calculated using VDJtools v1.0.0. Except for diversity analysis, only the 250 most abundant clonotypes of each sample were used in subsequent analyses to reduce sampling bias. TCRdb redid the processing of the public reads, applying fastp at Q25 and MiXCR, and retained in-frame beta chains. Rows matching on CDR3 protein sequence are summarized as one entry with the most common DNA and genes. These V and J calls rely on TCRdb rather than the paper's analysis. The sample table shows hundreds of thousands of distinct CDR3 sequences, and less than 75% are seen once. The leading ten clones occupy around 9.5% of the sample.

TRIzol reagent was used to extract blood RNA from unsorted whole blood, while the DNeasy Blood & Tissue kit provided the germline DNA. Patients had chronic HBV infection and were treatment-naive at sampling. Around 4 milliliters of peripheral blood were collected into K2EDTA tubes before surgery. Study-level results and caveats: Repertoire overlap was found to be higher between tumor regions (mean approximately 35%) than between tumor-adjacent (around 17%) or tumor-blood (around 14%) pairs, consistent with antigen-driven expansion. Only the TCR beta chain was sequenced, so true repertoire diversity is likely underestimated because unpaired alpha chains were not captured. With just four or five patients in the study, the authors point out that the findings should be validated in a larger study. The top 250 clones made up a significantly larger repertoire fraction in tumors than in blood (p = 0.039). Comparison of CD4+ and CD8+ T cell repertoires was precluded by the use of bulk unsorted samples.

The clonotype comes from a middle-aged man with primary liver carcinoma and hepatitis B virus infection. Sequencing was performed on peripheral blood. The chain was built from TRBV6-6 and TRBJ2-1; the D gene is unclear. The CDR3 corresponds to CASRDYPYNEQFF. The DNA reads as follows: TGTGCCAGCAGGGATTACCCCTACAATGAGCAGTTCTTC.